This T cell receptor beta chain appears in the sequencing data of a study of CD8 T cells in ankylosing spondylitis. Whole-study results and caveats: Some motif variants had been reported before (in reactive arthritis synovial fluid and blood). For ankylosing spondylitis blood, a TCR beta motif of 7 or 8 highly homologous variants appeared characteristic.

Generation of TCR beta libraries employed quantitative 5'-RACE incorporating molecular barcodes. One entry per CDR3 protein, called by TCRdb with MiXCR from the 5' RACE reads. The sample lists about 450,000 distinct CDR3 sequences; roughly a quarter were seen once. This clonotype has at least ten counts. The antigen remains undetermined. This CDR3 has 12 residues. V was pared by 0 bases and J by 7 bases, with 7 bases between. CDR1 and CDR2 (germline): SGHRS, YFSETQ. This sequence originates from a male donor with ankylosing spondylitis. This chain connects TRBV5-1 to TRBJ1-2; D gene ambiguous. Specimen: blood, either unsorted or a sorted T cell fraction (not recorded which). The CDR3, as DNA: TGCGCCAGCAGCTTGGGAGGAAGTGGCTACACCTTC. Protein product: CASSLGGSGYTF.